Sequencing of this TCR beta chain was carried out in a study of blood T cell repertoires in COVID-19. Generated by immunoSEQ multiplex PCR, the TCRdb table keeps only in-frame clones and is missing some. This table has fewer than 350,000 clones, about 89% appearing once. Material for sequencing was PBMCs or T cells enriched from blood (not recorded which). The clonotype was recovered from a middle-aged woman who had recovered from COVID-19.

The CDR3, as DNA: TGTGCCTGGAGTGCAGGGACTAGCGGGGGGGCAAGGGAGACCCAGTACTTC. Protein product: CAWSAGTSGGARETQYF. This chain uses TRBV30 with TRBJ2-5; TRBD2 agrees at 16 bases. With V trimmed by 1 base and J by 5 bases, 7 bases remained unmatched. Germline CDR1 reads GTSNPN; CDR2 reads SVGIG (reference sequence). This CDR3 region has 17 residues.